This T cell receptor (beta chain) appears in the sequencing data of a study of early T cells in non-severe SARS-CoV-2 infection. TCRdb processed the 5' RACE reads anew with MiXCR; each CDR3 protein has one entry. Among about 88,000 distinct CDR3 sequences listed, more than 13% were seen once. This clonotype showed up just a few times. This CDR3 is 16 amino acids long. V lost 4 bases to trimming and J lost 7 bases; unmatched junction nucleotides: 12. Germline V gives CDR1 SGHRS, CDR2 YFSETQ. The chain joins TRBV5-1 to TRBJ1-4, with 8 bases matching TRBD1. The sequence came from an adult who was a healthcare worker with PCR-confirmed SARS-CoV-2 infection or an uninfected control (not recorded which). Sequencing input: whole blood. CDR3 residues: CASSLGRRTGPEKLFF. CDR3 nucleotides: TGCGCCAGCAGCCTCGGACGGAGGACAGGGCCTGAAAAACTGTTTTTT.